A single sample gave rise to the 32 T cell receptor beta chains below, sequenced in a study of CXCR3-negative and CXCR3-positive naive CD8 T cells. Findings and caveats of the study: Researchers report that CXCR3-positive naive cells carry more hydrophobic TRB CDR3s than CXCR3-negative naive cells.

These TCRs' antigens remain unknown. Libraries were UMI-labeled 5' RACE TRB cDNA. TCRdb re-called the 5' RACE reads, yielding one record per CDR3 amino acid sequence without DNA. The table counts 65,000 to 90,000 distinct CDR3 sequences; 0.55% to 0.8% lies in the top ten. Sequenced sample: naive CXCR3+ CD8+ T cells from blood. Subset here: CD45RO-CCR7+CD27+CD95- naive CD8+ T cells expressing CXCR3 (TNR3+). All receptors derive from a human donor in good health. Some clones in this sample may be carry-over from other donors' samples.

The genes are TRBV3-1 and TRBJ2-7. This CDR3 has 13 amino acids. The V gene's germline CDR1 is LGHDT and CDR2 YNNKEL (reference sequence). The CDR3 here is CASSPDISYEQYF.

The rearrangement uses TRBV5-1 and TRBJ2-3; absent DNA, TCRdb's TRBD2 call cannot be checked. The CDR3 has 15 amino acids. CDR1 is SGHRS, CDR2 YFSETQ, per germline. The CDR3 is CASSLEAGGTDTQYF.

The chain has TRBV28 and TRBJ2-7; TCRdb returns TRBD1, unconfirmable since there is no DNA. The CDR3 has 19 residues. Germline V CDR1 and CDR2: MDHEN, SYDVKM. CDR3 in amino acids: CASSLNYGRDRGSSYEQYF.

This chain connects TRBV7-6 to TRBJ2-1; TCRdb picks TRBD2, but there is no DNA to check that call. CDR1 is SGHVS and CDR2 is FNYEAQ in the germline V gene. This CDR3 has 15 amino acids. The CDR3 region is CASSLDSGRSGEQFF.

CDR3: CAIQTGTLGGAYNGQFF. The J gene is TRBJ2-1, the V gene TRBV12-3 or TRBV12-4; checking the TCRdb D call of TRBD1 is not possible without DNA. The CDR3 covers 17 residues.

This rearrangement joins TRBV28 to TRBJ2-1; TCRdb indicates TRBD1, and absent DNA this call remains unverified. In germline, CDR1 is MDHEN, CDR2 SYDVKM. The CDR3 consists of 13 residues. CDR3 residues: CASSLGGRNEQFF.

The chain couples TRBV29-1 to TRBJ2-1; TCRdb indicates TRBD1, and absent DNA this call remains unverified. CDR1 and CDR2 from the germline V gene are SQVTM and ANQGSEA. The length of the CDR3 is 13 residues. The CDR3 region is CSVEGLGADEQFF.

The V call is TRBV20-1, the J call TRBJ1-5; without DNA, the TCRdb call of TRBD1 cannot be checked. This CDR3 region has 14 residues. From germline, CDR1 is DFQATT and CDR2 SNEGSKA (reference sequence). Here the CDR3 reads CSARESGEAQPQHF.

V gene TRBV16 combines with J gene TRBJ2-1. This CDR3 contains 11 residues. Germline loops: CDR1 KGHSY, CDR2 FQNENV. CDR3 amino acids: CASSQSNEQFF.

This chain links TRBV4-1 with TRBJ1-1. CDR1 MGHRA and CDR2 YSYEKL come from the germline V gene. There are 15 residues in the CDR3. CDR3 sequence reads: CASSQDRSDYTEAFF.

The chain employs TRBV20-1 and TRBJ2-7; TCRdb picks TRBD1, but there is no DNA to check that call. The CDR3 contains 13 residues. The germline V gene encodes CDR1 DFQATT and CDR2 SNEGSKA (reference sequence). The CDR3 protein is CSAHKTDTYEQYF.

The chain recombines TRBV9 with TRBJ1-5; the D gene TCRdb calls, TRBD1, cannot be checked with no DNA. The germline V gene encodes CDR1 SGDLS and CDR2 YYNGEE. The CDR3 extends over 14 amino acids. CDR3 region: CASSGGQGGQPQHF.

V usage is TRBV12-5 and J usage is TRBJ2-1. The germline V gene encodes CDR1 LGHNT and CDR2 FRNRAP. CDR3 length: 12 amino acids. The CDR3 sequence: CASGLGYNEQFF.

The chain uses TRBV18 and TRBJ2-1; TCRdb lists TRBD2, though no DNA is available to test this call. The CDR3 extends over 16 amino acids. Germline V gene data show CDR1 as KGHSH and CDR2 as LQKENI. The CDR3 sequence: CASSPDVGLPYNEQFF.

This chain links TRBV21-1 with TRBJ2-1; with no DNA, the TCRdb D assignment of TRBD1 cannot be verified. TRBV21-1 is termed a pseudogene. CDR3 length: 12 residues. CDR3 region: CASSGGHNEQFF.

V usage is TRBV29-1 and J usage is TRBJ2-1; checking the TCRdb D call of TRBD2 is not possible without DNA. Per germline, CDR1 SQVTM and CDR2 ANQGSEA. The CDR3 has 16 amino acids. The CDR3 region is CSVEGTSGRGDNEQFF.

The chain has TRBV15 and TRBJ2-1; the TCRdb call, TRBD1, lacks DNA for checking. Germline values: CDR1 LNHNV, CDR2 YYDKDF (reference sequence). The CDR3 length is 15 residues. CDR3 amino acids: CATSSGSNSYNEQFF.

The V gene is TRBV5-1, the J gene TRBJ2-1. The germline V gene has CDR1 SGHRS and CDR2 YFSETQ. CDR3 length equals 15 residues. The CDR3 protein is CASSIGQSSYNEQFF. The complete variable domain, with remaining parts taken from reference TRBV5-1 and TRBJ2-1, reads KAGVTQTPRYLIKTRGQQVTLSCSPISGHRSVSWYQQTPGQGLQFLFEYFSETQRNKGNFPGRFSGRQFSNSRSEMNVSTLELGDSALYLCASSIGQSSYNEQFFGPGTRLTVL.

The chain uses TRBV15 and TRBJ2-2. Germline V gene data show CDR1 as LNHNV and CDR2 as YYDKDF (reference sequence). The CDR3 runs to 11 residues. CDR3: CATSTTGELFF.

This chain connects TRBV7-3 to TRBJ2-7; TCRdb's D call, TRBD2, is unchecked because there is no DNA. The length of the CDR3 is 14 residues. The germline CDR1 and CDR2 sequences are SGHTA and FQGTGA. The CDR3 loop reads CASSLGSGNYEQYF.

V usage is TRBV29-1 and J usage is TRBJ2-7. This CDR3 spans 11 amino acids. The germline V gene encodes CDR1 SQVTM and CDR2 ANQGSEA. CDR3 sequence reads: CSVAGGSEQYF.

The chain links TRBV12-3 or TRBV12-4 to TRBJ2-6. The CDR3 loop spans 14 amino acids. The CDR3 spells CASSTPSGANVLTF.

This chain uses TRBV5-1 with TRBJ2-7. This CDR3 region has 13 residues. The germline V gene encodes CDR1 SGHRS and CDR2 YFSETQ. CDR3 sequence: CASSLDTSYEQYF.

CDR3 loop: CASSSPVGGATGELFF. V usage is TRBV7-6 and J usage is TRBJ2-2. Per germline, CDR1 SGHVS and CDR2 FNYEAQ. This CDR3 has 16 amino acids.

This chain links TRBV7-8 with TRBJ1-2; TCRdb's D call, TRBD1, is unchecked because there is no DNA. CDR3 length: 15 residues. Germline CDR1 reads SGHVS; CDR2 reads FQNEAQ. CDR3 sequence reads: CASSSHPAAGGGYTF.

The gene calls are TRBV24-1 and TRBJ2-1; TCRdb's D gene call, TRBD2, goes unchecked for lack of DNA. Germline CDR1 KGHDR, CDR2 SFDVKD. CDR3 length equals 15 residues. CDR3 residues: CATSDLRGRRGEQFF.

The V gene is TRBV6-5, the J gene TRBJ2-6; with no DNA, the TCRdb D assignment of TRBD1 cannot be verified. Germline loops: CDR1 MNHEY, CDR2 SVGAGI. CDR3 length: 19 residues. This CDR3 reads CASSHSSDRGFSGANVLTF.

The V gene is TRBV4-1, the J gene TRBJ2-7. Germline CDR1 and CDR2: MGHRA and YSYEKL. The CDR3 spans 14 residues. This chain's CDR3 is CASSQGQLSYEQYF.

This chain links TRBV15 with TRBJ2-5; TCRdb lists TRBD2, though no DNA is available to test this call. Germline lookup yields CDR1 LNHNV and CDR2 YYDKDF (reference sequence). The CDR3 consists of 15 residues. CDR3 residues: CATSREGLAEETQYF.

This chain links TRBV20-1 with TRBJ2-1; TCRdb outputs TRBD2, but without DNA this stays unchecked. The germline V gene encodes CDR1 DFQATT and CDR2 SNEGSKA (reference sequence). The CDR3 contains 15 residues. The chain's CDR3 is CSARRLDSSYNEQFF.

The chain employs TRBV29-1 and TRBJ2-7. The CDR3 runs 11 residues. The germline V gene encodes CDR1 SQVTM and CDR2 ANQGSEA. CDR3 region: CSVVRGYEQYF.

V and J are TRBV18 and TRBJ2-3; without DNA, the TCRdb call of TRBD1 cannot be checked. Germline values: CDR1 KGHSH, CDR2 LQKENI. The CDR3 sequence is 15 residues long. The CDR3 loop is CASSPPPGITDTQYF.